The present entry profiles one T cell receptor (beta chain) with its context. This entry comes from a study of blood T cell repertoires in COVID-19. Study-wide context: Italy, Spain and the United States were the sources of the convalescent and acute COVID-19 samples. T cells, B-cell-depleted T cells, or PBMCs provided the cDNA or gDNA that served as material.

As processed by the authors: For nucleated cells, counts were estimated from reference gene primer amplification. Produced via immunoSEQ multiplex PCR; TCRdb's table is partial and in-frame only. The D gene and trimming were derived from the DNA, and the V and J assignments and clone size from that table. The sample contains some 250,000 clones, about 90% of which appear only once. The sample consisted of peripheral blood. This receptor was identified in a woman aged 25 to 39 who had recovered from COVID-19.

CDR3 sequence (DNA): TGTGCCATCCGGGCAGGGTTCACTGAAGCTTTCTTT. Translation gives CAIRAGFTEAFF. The V and J genes are TRBV10-3 and TRBJ1-1; D might be TRBD1 (5 bases). Germline-derived CDR1 and CDR2 are ENHRY and SYGVKD. Trimming cost V 8 bases and J 4 bases, with 11 bases left between them. The CDR3 length is 12 residues.